The 15 T cell receptor beta chains presented below share a single source sample, sequenced in a study of blood T cell repertoires in COVID-19. The table came from immunoSEQ multiplex PCR; TCRdb's copy has only in-frame clones and leaves some out. The table shows over 200,000 clones, with 86% occurring only once. Material for sequencing was PBMCs or T cells enriched from blood (not recorded which). These receptors were obtained from a woman between 45 and 60 years old in a cohort exposed to, infected with or recovered from COVID-19 (not recorded which).

The chain employs TRBV19 and TRBJ1-4, with no clear D. There are 14 residues in the CDR3. V lost 7 bases and J 0 bases, leaving 9 bases between the germline ends. CDR1 and CDR2 from the germline V gene are LNHDA and SQIVND (reference sequence). CDR3 nucleotide sequence: TGTGCCAGTACTAGCCTTGCAACTAATGAAAAACTGTTTTTT. Translation: CASTSLATNEKLFF.

V and J are TRBV2 and TRBJ2-6; 9 bases line up with TRBD2. The V gene's germline CDR1 is SNHLY and CDR2 FYNNEI. Trimming took 8 bases from V and 1 from J; bases not matched to a gene: 15. This CDR3 has 19 residues. The CDR3 DNA follows: TGTGCCAGCCCTCGGACGACTAGCGGCTCTCTTTCTGGGGCCAACGTCCTGACTTTC. Translation: CASPRTTSGSLSGANVLTF.

This chain links TRBV19 with TRBJ1-1, with a weak D call TRBD1 (5 bases). Germline CDR1 is LNHDA and CDR2 is SQIVND (reference sequence). The CDR3 totals 13 residues. Trimming cost V 4 bases and J 4 bases, with 10 bases left between them. The DNA for the CDR3 is TGTGCCAGTAGTAGGGGGGAGAGCACTGAAGCTTTCTTT. Translating it yields CASSRGESTEAFF.

The V call is TRBV5-1, the J call TRBJ2-5, with 7 bases aligning to TRBD1. The CDR3 is 15 amino acids. J gave up 0 bases and V 2 bases, and 4 bases lay outside the gene matches. In germline, CDR1 is SGHRS, CDR2 YFSETQ. This CDR3 reads CASSLGTAYQETQYF. In DNA form, the CDR3 reads TGCGCCAGCAGCTTAGGGACAGCCTACCAAGAGACCCAGTACTTC.

J is TRBJ2-3 and V is TRBV4-2; 11 bases fit TRBD2. The V gene's germline CDR1 is LGHNA and CDR2 YNFKEQ. The CDR3 contains 16 residues. The J segment lost 4 bases and the V segment lost 3 bases, leaving 6 bases of the junction unmatched. The CDR3: CASSHATSGGSDTQYF. The CDR3 nucleotides are TGTGCCAGCAGCCATGCCACTAGCGGGGGATCAGATACGCAGTATTTT.

The chain uses TRBV30 and TRBJ2-7; perhaps TRBD1 as D (5 bases). V was pared by 2 bases and J by 5 bases, with 16 bases between. The germline V gene encodes CDR1 GTSNPN and CDR2 SVGIG (reference sequence). This CDR3 is 14 amino acids long. Written as DNA, the CDR3 is TGTGCCTGGAGTCGTTCCAGGGTTCTAGACGAGCAGTACTTC. Its translation: CAWSRSRVLDEQYF.

The chain is built from TRBV5-1 and TRBJ1-1; D may be TRBD1 (5 bases). The CDR3 contains 14 residues. Germline-derived CDR1 and CDR2 are SGHRS and YFSETQ. With 2 bases removed from V and 1 base from J, the gap between germline ends came to 9 bases. The DNA for the CDR3 is TGCGCCAGCAGCTTCGAGACAGCGAACACTGAAGCTTTCTTT. Translating gives CASSFETANTEAFF. The entire variable domain, with the rest obtained from reference TRBV5-1 and TRBJ1-1, is as follows: KAGVTQTPRYLIKTRGQQVTLSCSPISGHRSVSWYQQTPGQGLQFLFEYFSETQRNKGNFPGRFSGRQFSNSRSEMNVSTLELGDSALYLCASSFETANTEAFFGQGTRLTVV.

The CDR3 here is CASSQDPGGGGLNEQFF. As DNA, the CDR3 is TGCGCCAGCAGCCAAGATCCGGGCGGGGGGGGTCTCAATGAGCAGTTCTTC. The chain joins TRBV4-3 to TRBJ2-1, with 9 bases that match TRBD2. From germline, CDR1 is LGHNA and CDR2 YSLEER. The ends lost 0 bases at V and 6 bases at J; junction bases unmatched: 9. This CDR3 spans 17 amino acids.

V is TRBV6-5 and J is TRBJ2-6; TRBD1 agrees at 7 bases. Trimming cost V 6 bases and J 3 bases; bases outside gene matches: 5. Germline CDR1 and CDR2: MNHEY and SVGAGI. This CDR3 is 15 amino acids long. The CDR3 protein is CASRPDRDGANVLTF. The CDR3 nucleotides are TGTGCCAGCAGACCCGACAGGGATGGGGCCAACGTCCTGACTTTC.

The rearrangement uses TRBV28 and TRBJ1-5, with D perhaps TRBD1 (6 bases). The CDR3 consists of 13 residues. The germline V and J ends were trimmed by 7 bases and 4 bases, with 11 bases remaining between them. Germline CDR1 MDHEN, CDR2 SYDVKM. CDR3 sequence: CASTRGGNQPQHF. The DNA of the CDR3 is TGTGCCAGCACTAGGGGGGGGAATCAGCCCCAGCATTTT.

V gene TRBV19 combines with J gene TRBJ1-1; 10 nucleotides agree with TRBD1. Trimming cost V 7 bases and J 2 bases; bases outside gene matches: 10. This CDR3 contains 16 residues. The germline CDR1 and CDR2 sequences are LNHDA and SQIVND (reference sequence). CDR3 amino acids: CASTSQWTGGNTEAFF. CDR3 nucleotides: TGTGCCAGTACCTCACAGTGGACAGGGGGTAACACTGAAGCTTTCTTT. The full variable domain, with the rest looked up from reference TRBV19 and TRBJ1-1, is DGGITQSPKYLFRKEGQNVTLSCEQNLNHDAMYWYRQDPGQGLRLIYYSQIVNDFQKGDIAEGYSVSREKKESFPLTVTSAQKNPTAFYLCASTSQWTGGNTEAFFGQGTRLTVV.

This clone has just one count. The chain couples TRBV10-3 to TRBJ1-1, with TRBD1 identical over 9 bases. The CDR3 covers 13 residues. Trimming took 10 bases from V and 4 from J; bases not matched to a gene: 7. Germline CDR1 ENHRY, CDR2 SYGVKD. The CDR3 nucleotides read TGTGCCACCCTGGGACAGGGAAGCACTGAAGCTTTCTTT. Encoded protein: CATLGQGSTEAFF.

This clone was picked up a small number of times. The chain is built from TRBV7-8 and TRBJ2-7, with 7 bases fitting TRBD1. This CDR3 has 18 amino acids. V was clipped by 6 bases and J by 1 base; unmatched bases: 18. Germline values: CDR1 SGHVS, CDR2 FQNEAQ. The CDR3 here is CASSSIEQTPGQSYEQYF. The CDR3 DNA reads as TGTGCCAGCAGTTCTATCGAACAGACGCCGGGACAGTCCTACGAGCAGTACTTC.

This sequence joins TRBV7-2 and TRBJ1-1; 9 nucleotides align to TRBD1. Germline V gene data show CDR1 as SGHTA and CDR2 as FQGNSA. V dropped 6 bases and J dropped 7; count of bases not matched to a gene: 9. The length of the CDR3 is 14 residues. The CDR3 coding sequence is TGTGCCAGCAGTTCTAACAGGGGGCTCGGTGAAGCTTTCTTT. This codes for CASSSNRGLGEAFF. Variable domain in full (rest from reference TRBV7-2 and TRBJ1-1): GAGVSQSPSNKVTEKGKDVELRCDPISGHTALYWYRQSLGQGLEFLIYFQGNSAPDKSGLPSDRFSAERTGGSVSTLTIQRTQQEDSAVYLCASSSNRGLGEAFFGQGTRLTVV.

The chain recombines TRBV18 with TRBJ2-1; 7 positions match TRBD1. The V segment lost 5 bases and the J segment 6 bases; nucleotides outside the gene matches: 10. CDR1 is KGHSH and CDR2 is LQKENI in the germline V gene. The CDR3 length is 15 residues. CDR3 in amino acids: CASSSNFNRGNEQFF. CDR3 DNA: TGTGCCAGCTCATCAAACTTCAACAGGGGCAATGAGCAGTTCTTC.